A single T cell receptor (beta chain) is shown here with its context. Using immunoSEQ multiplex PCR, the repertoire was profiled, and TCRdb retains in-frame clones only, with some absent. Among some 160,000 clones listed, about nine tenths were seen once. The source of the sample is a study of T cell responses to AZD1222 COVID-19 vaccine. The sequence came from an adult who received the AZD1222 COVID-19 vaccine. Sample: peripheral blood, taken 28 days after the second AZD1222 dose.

CDR3: CASEGPGDGYTF. CDR3 nucleotides: TGTGCCAGCGAGGGCCCAGGGGATGGCTACACCTTC. J is TRBJ1-2 and V is TRBV12-3 or TRBV12-4; possibly TRBD1 for D (6 bases). CDR3 size: 12 residues. V lost 8 bases, J lost 6 bases, and 13 bases lay in between.